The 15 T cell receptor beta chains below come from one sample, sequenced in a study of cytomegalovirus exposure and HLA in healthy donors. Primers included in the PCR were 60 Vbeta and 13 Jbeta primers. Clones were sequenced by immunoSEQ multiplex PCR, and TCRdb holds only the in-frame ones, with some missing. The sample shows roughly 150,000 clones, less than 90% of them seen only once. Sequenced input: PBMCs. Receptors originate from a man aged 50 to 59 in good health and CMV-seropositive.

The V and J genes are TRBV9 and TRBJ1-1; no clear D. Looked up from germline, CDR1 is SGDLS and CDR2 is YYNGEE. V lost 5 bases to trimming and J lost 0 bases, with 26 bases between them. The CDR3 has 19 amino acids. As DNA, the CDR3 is TGTGCCAGCAGTAGCTTTAACACGGCTCAATTGGCGGTGAACACTGAAGCTTTCTTT. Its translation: CASSSFNTAQLAVNTEAFF.

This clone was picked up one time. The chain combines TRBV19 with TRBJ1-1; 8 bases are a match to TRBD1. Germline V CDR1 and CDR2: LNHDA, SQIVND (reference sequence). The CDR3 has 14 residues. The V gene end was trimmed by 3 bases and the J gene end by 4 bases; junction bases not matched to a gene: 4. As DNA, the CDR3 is TGTGCCAGTAGTATCGGACAGGGATCCACTGAAGCTTTCTTT. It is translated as CASSIGQGSTEAFF.

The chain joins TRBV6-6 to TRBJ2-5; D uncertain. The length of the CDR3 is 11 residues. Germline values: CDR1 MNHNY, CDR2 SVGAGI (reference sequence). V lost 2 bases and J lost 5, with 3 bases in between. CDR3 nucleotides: TGTGCCAGCAGTTACGGCGAGACCCAGTACTTC. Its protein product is CASSYGETQYF.

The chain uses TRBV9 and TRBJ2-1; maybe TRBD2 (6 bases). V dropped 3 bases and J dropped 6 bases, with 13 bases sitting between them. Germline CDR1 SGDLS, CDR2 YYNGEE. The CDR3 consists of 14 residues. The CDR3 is CASSEEAGSNEQFF. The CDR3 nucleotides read TGTGCCAGCAGCGAGGAGGCGGGGAGCAATGAGCAGTTCTTC.

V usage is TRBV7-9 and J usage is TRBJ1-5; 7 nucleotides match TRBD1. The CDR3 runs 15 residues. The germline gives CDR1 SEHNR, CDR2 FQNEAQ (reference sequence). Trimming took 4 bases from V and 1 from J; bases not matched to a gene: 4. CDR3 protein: CASSSGTASNQPQHF. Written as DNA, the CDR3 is TGTGCCAGCAGCTCCGGGACAGCAAGCAATCAGCCCCAGCATTTT.

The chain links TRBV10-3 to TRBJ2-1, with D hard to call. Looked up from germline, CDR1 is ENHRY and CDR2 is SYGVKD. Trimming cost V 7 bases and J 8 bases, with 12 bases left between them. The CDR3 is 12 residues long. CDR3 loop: CAIKASRYEQFF. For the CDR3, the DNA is TGTGCCATCAAGGCTAGTCGGTATGAGCAGTTCTTC.

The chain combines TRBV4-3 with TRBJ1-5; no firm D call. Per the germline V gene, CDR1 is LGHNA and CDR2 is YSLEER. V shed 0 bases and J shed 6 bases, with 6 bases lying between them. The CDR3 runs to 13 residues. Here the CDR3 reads CASSQDRGQPQHF. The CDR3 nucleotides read TGCGCCAGCAGCCAAGATCGGGGTCAGCCCCAGCATTTT.

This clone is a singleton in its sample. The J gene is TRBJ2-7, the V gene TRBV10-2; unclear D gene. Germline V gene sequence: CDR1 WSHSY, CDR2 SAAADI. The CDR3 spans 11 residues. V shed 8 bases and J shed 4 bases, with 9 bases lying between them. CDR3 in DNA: TGCGCCAGCCGGGTGGGTTACGAGCAGTACTTC. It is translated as CASRVGYEQYF.

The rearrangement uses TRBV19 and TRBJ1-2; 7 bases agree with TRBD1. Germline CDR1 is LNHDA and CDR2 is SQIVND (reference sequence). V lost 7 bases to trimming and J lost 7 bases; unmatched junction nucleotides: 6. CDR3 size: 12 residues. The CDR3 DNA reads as TGTGCCAGTAAAACAGGGACAGTTGGCTACACCTTC. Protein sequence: CASKTGTVGYTF.

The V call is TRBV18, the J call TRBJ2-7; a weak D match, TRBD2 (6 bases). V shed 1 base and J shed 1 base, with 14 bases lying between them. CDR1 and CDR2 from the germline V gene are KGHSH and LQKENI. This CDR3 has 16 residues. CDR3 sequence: CASSPRPSATSYEQYF. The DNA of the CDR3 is TGTGCCAGCTCACCACGTCCTAGCGCGACTTCCTACGAGCAGTACTTC.

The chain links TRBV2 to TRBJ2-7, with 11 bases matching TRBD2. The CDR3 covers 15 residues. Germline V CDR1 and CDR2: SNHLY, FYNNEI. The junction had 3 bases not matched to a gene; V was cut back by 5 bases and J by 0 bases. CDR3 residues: CASSTSGRSSYEQYF. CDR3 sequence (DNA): TGTGCCAGCAGTACTAGCGGGAGATCCTCCTACGAGCAGTACTTC.

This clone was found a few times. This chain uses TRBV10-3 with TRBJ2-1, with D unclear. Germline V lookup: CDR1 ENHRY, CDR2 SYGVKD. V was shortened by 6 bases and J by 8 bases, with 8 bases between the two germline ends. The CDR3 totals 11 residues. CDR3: CAISHEYEQFF. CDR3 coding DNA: TGTGCCATCAGCCACGAGTATGAGCAGTTCTTC.

The CDR3 loop is CASQLGGTGPPNEQFF. Here the CDR3 DNA reads TGTGCCAGCCAATTAGGGGGGACAGGGCCCCCCAATGAGCAGTTCTTC. The chain combines TRBV10-3 with TRBJ2-1, with TRBD1 matching 9 bases. The V gene's germline CDR1 is ENHRY and CDR2 SYGVKD. With 10 bases clipped from V and 6 bases from J, the junction kept 16 bases outside the gene matches. This CDR3 spans 16 amino acids.

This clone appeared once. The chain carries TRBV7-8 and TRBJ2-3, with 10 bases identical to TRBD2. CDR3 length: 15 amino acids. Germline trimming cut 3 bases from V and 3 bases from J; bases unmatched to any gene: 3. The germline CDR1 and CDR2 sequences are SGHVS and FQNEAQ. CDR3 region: CASSLSGGATDTQYF. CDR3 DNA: TGTGCCAGCAGCTTGAGCGGGGGGGCGACAGATACGCAGTATTTT.

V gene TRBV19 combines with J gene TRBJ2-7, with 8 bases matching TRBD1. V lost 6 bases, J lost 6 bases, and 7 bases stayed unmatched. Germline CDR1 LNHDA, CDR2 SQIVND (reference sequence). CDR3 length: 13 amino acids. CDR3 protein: CASRRTGSGEQYF. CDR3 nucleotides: TGTGCCAGTAGAAGGACAGGGTCGGGCGAGCAGTACTTC.